This note documents a single T cell receptor (beta chain) sequence. Its antigen is currently not known. No per-base quality is available; no much larger clone lies one base away. The data originate from a study of blood T cell repertoires in COVID-19 (dated by TCRdb to 2018 to 2020). A note on the overall study: Collaborator samples came from the United States, Italy and Spain and covered acute and convalescent phases of COVID-19. The material from the prospective study consisted of cDNA or gDNA derived from T cells, B-cell-depleted T cells, or PBMCs. The samples were drawn from the first 160 participants of the ongoing ImmuneRACE study and from roughly 1,300 subjects provided by 6 global collaborators. The dataset comprised deeply sampled blood TCRbeta repertoires from subjects exposed to, actively infected with, or recovered from COVID-19. HLA class I and class II types, where available, came from metadata supplied by the sample provider rather than from assay-based typing. The repertoires were released in a freely available public database meant as a resource for research on the immune response to SARS-CoV-2. Nearly every sample came with metadata listing a de-identified subject ID, COVID-19 status, age in years and sex.

TCRbeta CDR3 regions were amplified from genomic DNA by means of the immunoSEQ Assay, a bias-controlled multiplex PCR. In the original analysis: Within the assay, amplification of reference gene primers was used to estimate how many nucleated cells each sample contained. To quantify the absolute abundance of each unique TCRbeta CDR3 rearrangement, sequence reads were collapsed and filtered. For each sample, productive Simpson clonality was calculated as the square root of Simpson's diversity index over productive rearrangements. TCRdb holds this immuneACCESS table with in-frame rearrangements only. Some clones are missing; in checked studies, unresolved V genes explain under half, and the rest has no known cause. D and trimming come from the DNA, and the V and J calls and clone size come from that table. Recorded for this sample are around 60,000 clones; 60% to 85% of them occurred a single time. The ten largest clones take up 15% to 25% of the sample.

In Seattle, one collaborating source enrolled patients while the infection was active and tracked those patients longitudinally over the course of disease. The collaborating institutions used their own protocols to collect whole blood in K2EDTA tubes. For TCRbeta analysis, collaborators shipped samples as frozen whole blood, isolated PBMCs, or DNA extracted from either of those sample types. Germline trimming amounts to 4 bases on V and 0 bases on J, with 4 as the count of junction bases outside the gene matches. CDR1 and CDR2 are drawn from the germline V gene: SGDLS, YYNGEE. The CDR3 starts with the cysteine, ends with the phenylalanine, and has 14 residues. This entry keeps only the CDR3 DNA: 42 bases, framed from base 1. Study-wide findings and limitations: Clinical and demographic metadata were provided uncurated, with the amount varying by source and participant.

The rearrangement combines TRBV9 with TRBJ2-7, with 7 middle bases fitting TRBD1. Source material: peripheral blood. The clonotype comes from a man aged 25 to 40 with COVID-19, enrolled during active disease. CDR3 reads: CASSPRTGSYEQYF. The nucleotide sequence is TGTGCCAGCAGCCCCCGGACAGGCTCCTACGAGCAGTACTTC.